This T cell receptor beta chain was sequenced for a study of OX40 agonist ivuxolimab in advanced cancers. Looking at the study overall: Patients were treated with intravenous ivuxolimab, dosed at 0.01 to 10 mg/kg and infused every 2 weeks. Cohort: approximately 83% men, mean age 60, aged roughly 23 to 79.

With autoimmune disease history or systemic immunosuppression, patients were excluded. CDR1 and CDR2 (germline): MGHRA, YSYEKL. The CDR3 totals 15 residues. V shed 4 bases, J shed 3 bases, and the junction held 2 bases outside the gene matches. Study-level findings and limits: At 0.1 to 3.0 mg/kg, CD4+ and CD8+ blood T cells expanded clonally by week 6.

This clone turned up a few times. Its antigen is not known. Clones were sequenced by immunoSEQ multiplex PCR, and TCRdb holds only the in-frame ones, with some missing. The sample shows some 97,000 clones, about 91% of them seen only once. This chain uses TRBV4-1 with TRBJ2-7, with 14 bases that match TRBD2. This clonotype was sampled from an adult with an advanced solid tumor such as melanoma, head and neck, liver or kidney cancer. The starting material was CD4+ or CD8+ T cells sorted from blood, obtained in a trial of the OX40 agonist ivuxolimab. The CDR3 DNA sequence: TGCGCCAGCAGCCCCGGACTAGCGGGGGGCTACGAGCAGTACTTC. Its translation is CASSPGLAGGYEQYF.